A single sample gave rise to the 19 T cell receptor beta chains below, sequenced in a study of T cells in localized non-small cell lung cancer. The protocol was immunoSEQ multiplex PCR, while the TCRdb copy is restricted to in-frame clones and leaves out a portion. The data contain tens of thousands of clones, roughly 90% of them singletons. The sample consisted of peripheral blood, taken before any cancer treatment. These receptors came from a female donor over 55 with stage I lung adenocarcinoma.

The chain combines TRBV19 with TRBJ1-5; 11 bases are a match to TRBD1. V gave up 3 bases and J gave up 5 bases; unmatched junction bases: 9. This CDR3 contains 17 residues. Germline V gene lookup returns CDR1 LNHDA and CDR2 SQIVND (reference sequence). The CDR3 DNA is TGTGCCAGTAGTATGGTTGAGGGGGACAGGGGGTATCAGCCCCAGCATTTT. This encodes CASSMVEGDRGYQPQHF.

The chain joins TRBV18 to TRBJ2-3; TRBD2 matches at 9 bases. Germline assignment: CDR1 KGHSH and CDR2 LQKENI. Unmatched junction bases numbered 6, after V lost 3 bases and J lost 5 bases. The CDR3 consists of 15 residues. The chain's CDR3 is CASSPLAGTRDTQYF. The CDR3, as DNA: TGTGCCAGCTCACCTCTAGCGGGGACCCGAGATACGCAGTATTTT.

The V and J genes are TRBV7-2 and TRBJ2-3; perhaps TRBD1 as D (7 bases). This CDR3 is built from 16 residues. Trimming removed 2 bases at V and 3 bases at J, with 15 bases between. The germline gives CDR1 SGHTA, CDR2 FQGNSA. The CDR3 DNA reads TGTGCCAGCAGCTTAAGGAGGGGGCGCGAGACAGATACGCAGTATTTT. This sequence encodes CASSLRRGRETDTQYF. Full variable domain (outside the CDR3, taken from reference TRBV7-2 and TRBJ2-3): GAGVSQSPSNKVTEKGKDVELRCDPISGHTALYWYRQSLGQGLEFLIYFQGNSAPDKSGLPSDRFSAERTGGSVSTLTIQRTQQEDSAVYLCASSLRRGRETDTQYFGPGTRLTVL.

CDR3: CACRSGHGMNGYTF. In DNA form, the CDR3 reads TGTGCCTGCCGATCAGGGCATGGTATGAATGGCTACACCTTC. The genes are TRBV2 and TRBJ1-2; tentatively, D is TRBD1 (5 bases). Trimming took off 11 bases at V and 6 bases at J, with 22 bases between the two ends. The CDR3 is 14 residues long. The germline V gene encodes CDR1 SNHLY and CDR2 FYNNEI.

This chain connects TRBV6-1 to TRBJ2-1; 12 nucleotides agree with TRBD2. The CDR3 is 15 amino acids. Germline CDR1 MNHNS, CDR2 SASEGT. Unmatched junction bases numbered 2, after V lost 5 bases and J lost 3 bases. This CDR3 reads CASSLTSGGYNEQFF. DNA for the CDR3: TGTGCCAGCAGTTTGACTAGCGGGGGCTACAATGAGCAGTTCTTC.

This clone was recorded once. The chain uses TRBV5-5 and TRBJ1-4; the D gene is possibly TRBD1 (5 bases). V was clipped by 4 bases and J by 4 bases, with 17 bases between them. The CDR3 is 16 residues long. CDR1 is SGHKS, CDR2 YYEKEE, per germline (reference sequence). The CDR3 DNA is TGTGCCAGCAGCCATTCGGAGGGGAGGATTAATGAAAAACTGTTTTTT. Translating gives CASSHSEGRINEKLFF.

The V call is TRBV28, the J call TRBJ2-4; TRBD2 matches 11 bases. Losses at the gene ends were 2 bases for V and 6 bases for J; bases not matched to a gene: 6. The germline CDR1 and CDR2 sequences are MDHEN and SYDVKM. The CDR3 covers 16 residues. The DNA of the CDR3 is TGTGCCAGCAGTTTAGGTCTAGCGGGGGGTATAAACATTCAGTACTTC. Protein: CASSLGLAGGINIQYF.

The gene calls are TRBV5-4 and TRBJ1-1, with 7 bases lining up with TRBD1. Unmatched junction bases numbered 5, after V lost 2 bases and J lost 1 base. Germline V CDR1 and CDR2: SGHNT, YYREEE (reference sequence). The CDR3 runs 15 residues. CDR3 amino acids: CASSLMTGQNTEAFF. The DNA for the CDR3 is TGTGCCAGCAGCTTAATGACAGGGCAGAACACTGAAGCTTTCTTT. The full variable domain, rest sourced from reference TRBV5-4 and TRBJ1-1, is ETGVTQSPTHLIKTRGQQVTLRCSSQSGHNTVSWYQQALGQGPQFIFQYYREEENGRGNFPPRFSGLQFPNYSSELNVNALELDDSALYLCASSLMTGQNTEAFFGQGTRLTVV.

The CDR3 DNA is TGTGCCAGCAGATCAGGGGGCTCCTACGAGCAGTACTTC. Encoded protein: CASRSGGSYEQYF. The gene calls are TRBV6-6 and TRBJ2-7; TRBD1 agrees at 7 bases. The CDR3 spans 13 residues. V dropped 6 bases and J dropped 0; count of bases not matched to a gene: 2. Looked up from germline, CDR1 is MNHNY and CDR2 is SVGAGI (reference sequence).

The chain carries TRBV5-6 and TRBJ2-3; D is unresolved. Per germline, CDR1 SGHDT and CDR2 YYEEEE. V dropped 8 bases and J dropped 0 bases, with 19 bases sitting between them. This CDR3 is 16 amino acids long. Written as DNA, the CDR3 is TGTGCCAGTAGCCGTAGGGTGATCTCTAGCACAGATACGCAGTATTTT. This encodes CASSRRVISSTDTQYF.

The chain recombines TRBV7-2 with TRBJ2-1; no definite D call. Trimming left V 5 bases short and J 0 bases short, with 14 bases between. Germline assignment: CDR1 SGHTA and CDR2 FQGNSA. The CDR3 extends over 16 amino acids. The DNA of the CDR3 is TGTGCCAGCAGCCCCCCGGCGCCGAGCTCCTACAATGAGCAGTTCTTC. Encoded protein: CASSPPAPSSYNEQFF. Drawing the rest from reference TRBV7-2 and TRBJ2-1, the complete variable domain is GAGVSQSPSNKVTEKGKDVELRCDPISGHTALYWYRQSLGQGLEFLIYFQGNSAPDKSGLPSDRFSAERTGGSVSTLTIQRTQQEDSAVYLCASSPPAPSSYNEQFFGPGTRLTVL.

The CDR3 here is CASSIVTGGAGTEAFF. The CDR3 coding sequence is TGTGCCAGTAGTATAGTTACGGGGGGGGCAGGGACTGAAGCTTTCTTT. The chain recombines TRBV19 with TRBJ1-1; D is perhaps TRBD1 (6 bases). The germline V gene has CDR1 LNHDA and CDR2 SQIVND (reference sequence). V was trimmed by 1 base and J by 5 bases, leaving 17 bases between them. CDR3 length: 16 residues.

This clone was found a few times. Here the CDR3 reads CASSQYLLAGGPGEQFF. The CDR3 DNA reads TGCGCCAGCAGCCAGTATTTACTAGCGGGGGGGCCGGGTGAGCAGTTCTTC. The gene calls are TRBV4-1 and TRBJ2-1; 13 bases are a match to TRBD2. CDR1 and CDR2 (germline): MGHRA, YSYEKL. The V and J ends lost 3 bases and 9 bases, in that order; junction bases with no gene match: 11. The CDR3 is made up of 17 amino acids.

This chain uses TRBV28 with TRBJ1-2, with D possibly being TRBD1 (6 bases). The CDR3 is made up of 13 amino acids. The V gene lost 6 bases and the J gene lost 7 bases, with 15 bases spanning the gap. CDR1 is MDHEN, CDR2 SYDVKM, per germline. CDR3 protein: CASRPGQKIGYTF. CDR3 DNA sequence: TGTGCCAGCAGGCCCGGACAGAAGATTGGCTACACCTTC.

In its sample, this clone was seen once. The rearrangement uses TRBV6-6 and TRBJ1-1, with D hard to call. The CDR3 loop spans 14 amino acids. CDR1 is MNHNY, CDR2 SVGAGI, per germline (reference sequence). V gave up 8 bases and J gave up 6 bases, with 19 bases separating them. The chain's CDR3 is CASSRGPIGAEAFF. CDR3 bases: TGTGCCAGCTCGCGAGGTCCCATCGGGGCTGAAGCTTTCTTT.

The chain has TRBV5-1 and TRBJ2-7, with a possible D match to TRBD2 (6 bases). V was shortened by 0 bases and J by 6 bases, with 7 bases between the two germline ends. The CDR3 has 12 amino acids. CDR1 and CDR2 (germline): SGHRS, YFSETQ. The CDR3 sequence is CASSLVGGEQYF. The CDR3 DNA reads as TGCGCCAGCAGCTTGGTGGGGGGCGAGCAGTACTTC.

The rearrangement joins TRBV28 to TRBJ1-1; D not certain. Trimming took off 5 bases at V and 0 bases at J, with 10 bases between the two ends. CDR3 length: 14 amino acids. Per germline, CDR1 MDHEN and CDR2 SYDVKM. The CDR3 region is CASSTGTMNTEAFF. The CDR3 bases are TGTGCCAGCAGTACCGGTACCATGAACACTGAAGCTTTCTTT.

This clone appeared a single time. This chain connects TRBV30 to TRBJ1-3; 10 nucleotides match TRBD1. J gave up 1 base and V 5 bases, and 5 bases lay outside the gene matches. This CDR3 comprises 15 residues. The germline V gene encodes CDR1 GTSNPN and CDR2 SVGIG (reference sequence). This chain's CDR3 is CAWGDRGSSGNTIYF. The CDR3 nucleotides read TGTGCCTGGGGGGACAGGGGATCGTCTGGAAACACCATATATTTT.

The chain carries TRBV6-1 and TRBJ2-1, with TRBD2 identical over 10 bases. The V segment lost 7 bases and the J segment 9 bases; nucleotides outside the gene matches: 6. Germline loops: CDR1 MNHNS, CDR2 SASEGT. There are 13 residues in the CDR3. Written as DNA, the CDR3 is TGTGCCAGCAAGGGGACTAGCGACGGTGAGCAGTTCTTC. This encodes CASKGTSDGEQFF.